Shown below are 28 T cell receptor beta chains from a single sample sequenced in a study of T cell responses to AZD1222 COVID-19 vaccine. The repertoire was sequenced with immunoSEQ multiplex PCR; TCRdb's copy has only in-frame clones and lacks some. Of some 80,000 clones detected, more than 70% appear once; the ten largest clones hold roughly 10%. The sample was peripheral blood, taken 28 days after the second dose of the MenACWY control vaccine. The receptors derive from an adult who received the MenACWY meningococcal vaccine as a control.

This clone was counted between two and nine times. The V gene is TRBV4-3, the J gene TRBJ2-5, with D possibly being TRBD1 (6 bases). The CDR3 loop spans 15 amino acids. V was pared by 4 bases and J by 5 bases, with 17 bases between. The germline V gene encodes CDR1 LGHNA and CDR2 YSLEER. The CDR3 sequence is CASSPVATQGETQYF. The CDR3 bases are TGCGCCAGCAGCCCCGTTGCCACCCAGGGGGAGACCCAGTACTTC.

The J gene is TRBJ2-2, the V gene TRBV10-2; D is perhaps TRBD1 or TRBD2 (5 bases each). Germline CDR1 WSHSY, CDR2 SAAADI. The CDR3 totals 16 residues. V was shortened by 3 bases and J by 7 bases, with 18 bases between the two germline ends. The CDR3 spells CASSDPGTSRSGELFF. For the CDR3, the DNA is TGCGCCAGCAGTGACCCCGGGACCTCCAGGAGCGGGGAGCTGTTTTTT.

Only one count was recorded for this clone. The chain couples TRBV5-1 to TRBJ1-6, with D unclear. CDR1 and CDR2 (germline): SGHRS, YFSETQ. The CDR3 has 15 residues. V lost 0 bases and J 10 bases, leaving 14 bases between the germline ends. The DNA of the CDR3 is TGCGCCAGCAGCTTGGAATTGGCCGGAAGGTCACCCCTCCACTTT. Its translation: CASSLELAGRSPLHF. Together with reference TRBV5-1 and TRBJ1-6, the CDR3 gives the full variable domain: KAGVTQTPRYLIKTRGQQVTLSCSPISGHRSVSWYQQTPGQGLQFLFEYFSETQRNKGNFPGRFSGRQFSNSRSEMNVSTLELGDSALYLCASSLELAGRSPLHFGNGTRLTVT.

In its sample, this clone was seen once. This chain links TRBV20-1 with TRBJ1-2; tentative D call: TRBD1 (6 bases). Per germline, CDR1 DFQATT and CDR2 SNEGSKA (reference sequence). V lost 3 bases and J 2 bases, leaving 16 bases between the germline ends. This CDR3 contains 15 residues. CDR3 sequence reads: CSASPILGTNYGYTF. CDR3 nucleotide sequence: TGCAGTGCTAGTCCAATCCTCGGGACAAACTATGGCTACACCTTC.

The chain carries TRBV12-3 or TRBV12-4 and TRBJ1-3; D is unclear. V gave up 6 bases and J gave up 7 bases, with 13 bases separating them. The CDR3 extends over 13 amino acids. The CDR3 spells CASRPTAENTIYF. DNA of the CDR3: TGTGCCAGCAGACCTACGGCGGAGAACACCATATATTTT.

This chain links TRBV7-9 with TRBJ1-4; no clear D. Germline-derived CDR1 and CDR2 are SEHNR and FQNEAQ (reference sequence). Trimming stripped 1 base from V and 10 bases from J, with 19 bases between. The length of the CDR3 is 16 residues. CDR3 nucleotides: TGTGCCAGCAGCTTAGTGGTTAGTGCGGGCCGAGGAAAACTGTTTTTT. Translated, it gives CASSLVVSAGRGKLFF.

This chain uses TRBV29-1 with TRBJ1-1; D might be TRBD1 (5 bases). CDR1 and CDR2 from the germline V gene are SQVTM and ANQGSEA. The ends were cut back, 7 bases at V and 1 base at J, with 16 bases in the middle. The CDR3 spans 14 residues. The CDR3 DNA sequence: TGCAGCGCTGGGACTCAACCGGGGAACACTGAAGCTTTCTTT. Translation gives CSAGTQPGNTEAFF.

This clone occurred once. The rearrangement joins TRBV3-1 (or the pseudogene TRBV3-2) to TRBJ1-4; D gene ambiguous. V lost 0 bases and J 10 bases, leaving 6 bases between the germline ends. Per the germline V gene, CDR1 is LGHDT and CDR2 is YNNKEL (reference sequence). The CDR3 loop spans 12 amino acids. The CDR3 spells CASSQDRVKLFF. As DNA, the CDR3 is TGTGCCAGCAGCCAAGATAGGGTAAAACTGTTTTTT.

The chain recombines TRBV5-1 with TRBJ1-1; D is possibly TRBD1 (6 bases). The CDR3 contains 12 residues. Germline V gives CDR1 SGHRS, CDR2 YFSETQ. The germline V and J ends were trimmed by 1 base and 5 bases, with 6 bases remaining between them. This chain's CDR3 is CASSLTGTEAFF. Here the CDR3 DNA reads TGCGCCAGCAGCTTGACAGGGACTGAAGCTTTCTTT.

CDR3 nucleotide sequence: TGTGCCAGCAGTTACTTCGAGCGGGGGTACAATGAGCAGTTCTTC. Translating gives CASSYFERGYNEQFF. The chain uses TRBV6-5 and TRBJ2-1, with 8 positions matching TRBD2. Looked up from germline, CDR1 is MNHEY and CDR2 is SVGAGI. After removal of 1 base from V and 4 bases from J, the junction contained 3 bases not matched to a gene. The CDR3 runs 15 residues.

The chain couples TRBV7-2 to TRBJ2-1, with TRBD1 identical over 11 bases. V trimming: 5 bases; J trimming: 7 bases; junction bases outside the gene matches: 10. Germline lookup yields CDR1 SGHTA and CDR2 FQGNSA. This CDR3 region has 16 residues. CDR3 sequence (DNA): TGTGCCAGCAGCCCAAGCGGGACAGGGGGATATAATGAGCAGTTCTTC. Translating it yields CASSPSGTGGYNEQFF.

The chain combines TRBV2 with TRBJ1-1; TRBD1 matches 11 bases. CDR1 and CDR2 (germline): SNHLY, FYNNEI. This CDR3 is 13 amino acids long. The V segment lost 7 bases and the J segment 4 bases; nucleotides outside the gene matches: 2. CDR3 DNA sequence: TGTGCCAGCACAGGGACAGGGGGCACTGAAGCTTTCTTT. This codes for CASTGTGGTEAFF.

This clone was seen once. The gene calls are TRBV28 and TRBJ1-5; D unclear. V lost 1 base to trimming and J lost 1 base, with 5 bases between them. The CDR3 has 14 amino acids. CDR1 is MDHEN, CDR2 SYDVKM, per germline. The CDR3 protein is CASSLFMSNQPQHF. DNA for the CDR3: TGTGCCAGCAGTTTATTCATGAGCAATCAGCCCCAGCATTTT.

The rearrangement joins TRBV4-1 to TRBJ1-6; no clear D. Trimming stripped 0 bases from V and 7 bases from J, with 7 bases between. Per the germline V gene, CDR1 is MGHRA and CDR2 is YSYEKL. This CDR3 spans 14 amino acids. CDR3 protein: CASSQDNRNSPLHF. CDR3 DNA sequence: TGCGCCAGCAGCCAAGATAACAGAAATTCACCCCTCCACTTT.

CDR3 in DNA: TGTGCCAGCAGTTACTCTCGGACTTGGGACACTGAAGCTTTCTTT. Protein: CASSYSRTWDTEAFF. The chain uses TRBV6-5 and TRBJ1-1; D is unresolved. In germline, CDR1 is MNHEY, CDR2 SVGAGI. Trimming stripped 0 bases from V and 3 bases from J, with 11 bases between. CDR3 size: 15 residues.

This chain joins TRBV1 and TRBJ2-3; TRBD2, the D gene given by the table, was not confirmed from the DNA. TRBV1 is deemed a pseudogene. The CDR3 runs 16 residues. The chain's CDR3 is CTSSRLAGRGTDTQYF. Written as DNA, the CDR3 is TGCACCAGCAGCCGACTAGCGGGTAGAGGCACAGATACGCAGTATTTT.

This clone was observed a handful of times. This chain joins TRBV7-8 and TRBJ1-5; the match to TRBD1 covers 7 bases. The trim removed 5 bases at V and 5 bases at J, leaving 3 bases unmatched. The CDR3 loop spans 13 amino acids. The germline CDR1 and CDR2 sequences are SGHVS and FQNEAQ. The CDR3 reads CASSRQGDQPQHF. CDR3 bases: TGTGCCAGCAGCCGACAGGGAGATCAGCCCCAGCATTTT.

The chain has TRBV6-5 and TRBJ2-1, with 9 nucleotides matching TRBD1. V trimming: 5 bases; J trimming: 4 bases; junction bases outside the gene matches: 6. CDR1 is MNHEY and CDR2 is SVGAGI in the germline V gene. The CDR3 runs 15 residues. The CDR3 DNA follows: TGTGCCAGCAGTCCAACGGACAGGGGTTACAATGAGCAGTTCTTC. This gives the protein CASSPTDRGYNEQFF.

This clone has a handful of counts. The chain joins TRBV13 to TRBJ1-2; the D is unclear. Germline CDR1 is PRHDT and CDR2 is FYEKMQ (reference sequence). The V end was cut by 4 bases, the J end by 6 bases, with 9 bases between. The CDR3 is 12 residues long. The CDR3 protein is CASSWGSDGYTF. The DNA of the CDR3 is TGTGCCAGCAGCTGGGGAAGTGATGGCTACACCTTC.

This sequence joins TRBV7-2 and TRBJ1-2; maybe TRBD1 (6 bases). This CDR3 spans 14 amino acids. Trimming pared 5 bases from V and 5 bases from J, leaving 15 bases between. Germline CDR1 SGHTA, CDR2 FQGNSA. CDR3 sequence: CASSPKGGWYGYTF. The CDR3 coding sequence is TGTGCCAGCAGCCCAAAGGGGGGCTGGTATGGCTACACCTTC.

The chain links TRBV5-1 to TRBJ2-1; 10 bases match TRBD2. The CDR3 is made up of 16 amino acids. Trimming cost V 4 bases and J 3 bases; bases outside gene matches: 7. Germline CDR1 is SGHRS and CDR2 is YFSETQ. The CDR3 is CASSPGSGGDYNEQFF. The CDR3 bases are TGCGCCAGCAGCCCCGGGAGCGGGGGGGACTACAATGAGCAGTTCTTC.

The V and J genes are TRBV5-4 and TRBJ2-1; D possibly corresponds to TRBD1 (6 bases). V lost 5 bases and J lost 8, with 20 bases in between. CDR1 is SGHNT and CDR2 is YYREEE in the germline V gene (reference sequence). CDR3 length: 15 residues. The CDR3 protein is CASRSTGGLGYEQFF. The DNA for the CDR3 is TGTGCCAGCAGATCGACAGGTGGTCTAGGGTATGAGCAGTTCTTC.

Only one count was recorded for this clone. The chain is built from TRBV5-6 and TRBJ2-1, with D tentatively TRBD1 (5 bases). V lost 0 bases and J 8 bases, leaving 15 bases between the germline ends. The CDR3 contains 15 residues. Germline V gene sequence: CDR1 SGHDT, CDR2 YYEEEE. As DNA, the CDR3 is TGTGCCAGCAGCTTGGTCAGGGAATTTTTCCATGAGCAGTTCTTC. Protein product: CASSLVREFFHEQFF.

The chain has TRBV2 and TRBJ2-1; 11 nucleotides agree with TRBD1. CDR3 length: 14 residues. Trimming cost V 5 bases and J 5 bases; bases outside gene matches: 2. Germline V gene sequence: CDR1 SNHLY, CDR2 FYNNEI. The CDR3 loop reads CASSRTGGHNEQFF. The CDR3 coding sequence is TGTGCCAGCAGTCGGACAGGGGGCCACAATGAGCAGTTCTTC.

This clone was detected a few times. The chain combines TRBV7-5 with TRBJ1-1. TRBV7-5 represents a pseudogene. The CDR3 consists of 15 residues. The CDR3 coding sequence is TGTGCCAGAAGCTTAGCGACCCGGGACGGCCCTGAAGCTTTCTTT. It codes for CARSLATRDGPEAFF.

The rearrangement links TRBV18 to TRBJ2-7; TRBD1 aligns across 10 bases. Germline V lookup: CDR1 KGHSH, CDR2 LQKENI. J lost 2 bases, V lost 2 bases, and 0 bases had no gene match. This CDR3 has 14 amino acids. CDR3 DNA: TGTGCCAGCTCACCAGGGACAGGGGCCTACGAGCAGTACTTC. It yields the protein CASSPGTGAYEQYF.

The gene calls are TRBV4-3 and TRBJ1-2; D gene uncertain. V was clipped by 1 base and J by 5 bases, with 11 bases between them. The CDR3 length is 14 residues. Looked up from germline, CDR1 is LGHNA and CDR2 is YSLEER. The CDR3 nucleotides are TGCGCCAGCAGCCAAGTTTATTCGGGGTATGGCTACACCTTC. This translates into CASSQVYSGYGYTF.

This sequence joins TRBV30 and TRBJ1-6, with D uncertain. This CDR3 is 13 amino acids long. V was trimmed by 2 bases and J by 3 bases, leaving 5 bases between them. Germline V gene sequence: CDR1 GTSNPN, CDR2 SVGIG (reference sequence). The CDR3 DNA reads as TGTGCCTGGAGTAACGACTATAATTCACCCCTCCACTTT. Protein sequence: CAWSNDYNSPLHF.